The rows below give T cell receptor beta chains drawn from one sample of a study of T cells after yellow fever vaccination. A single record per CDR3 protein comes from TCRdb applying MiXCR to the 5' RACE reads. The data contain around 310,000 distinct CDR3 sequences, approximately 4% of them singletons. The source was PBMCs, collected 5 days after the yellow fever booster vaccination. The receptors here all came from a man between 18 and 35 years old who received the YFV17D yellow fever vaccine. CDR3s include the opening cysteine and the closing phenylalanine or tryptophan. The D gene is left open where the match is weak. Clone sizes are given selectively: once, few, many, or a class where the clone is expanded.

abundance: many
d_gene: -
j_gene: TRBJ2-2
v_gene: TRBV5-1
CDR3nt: TGCGCCAGCAGCTCGGCGGGGACCGGGGAGCTGTTTTTT
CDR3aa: CASSSAGTGELFF

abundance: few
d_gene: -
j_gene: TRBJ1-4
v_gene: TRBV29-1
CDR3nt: TGCAGCGTTGCATCGGTAGGGGGAAATGAAAAACTGTTTTTT
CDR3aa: CSVASVGGNEKLFF

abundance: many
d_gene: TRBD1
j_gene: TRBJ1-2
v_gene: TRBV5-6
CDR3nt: TGTGCCAGCAACGCACGGACAGGCGCCTATGGCTACACCTTC
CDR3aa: CASNARTGAYGYTF

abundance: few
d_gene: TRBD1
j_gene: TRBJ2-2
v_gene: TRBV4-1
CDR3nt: TGCGCCAGCAGCCATTCCGTCGGGACAGCCGGCCTTACCGGGGAGCTGTTTTTT
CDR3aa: CASSHSVGTAGLTGELFF

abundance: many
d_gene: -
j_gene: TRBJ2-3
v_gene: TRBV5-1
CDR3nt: TGCGCCAGCAGTTGGACCAGGGAGAGGAGCACAGATACGCAGTATTTT
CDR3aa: CASSWTRERSTDTQYF

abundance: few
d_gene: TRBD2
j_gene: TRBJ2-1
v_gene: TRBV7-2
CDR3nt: TGTGCCAGCAGCTTAAGGTTAGCGGGGGGGCCAAATGAGCAGTTCTTC
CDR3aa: CASSLRLAGGPNEQFF

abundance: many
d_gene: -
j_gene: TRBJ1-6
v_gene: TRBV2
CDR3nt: TGTGCCAGCAGTTTCGGGCCGAATTCACCCCTCCACTTT
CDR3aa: CASSFGPNSPLHF

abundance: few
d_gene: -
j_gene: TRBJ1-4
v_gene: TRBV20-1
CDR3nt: TGCAGTGCTTTGGGGTTTCGCGCCCGCCAAAATGAAAAACTGTTTTTT
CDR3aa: CSALGFRARQNEKLFF

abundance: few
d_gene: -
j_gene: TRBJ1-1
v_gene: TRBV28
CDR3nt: TGTGCCAGCAGCCCGGGACACCACGACACTGAAGCTTTCTTT
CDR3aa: CASSPGHHDTEAFF

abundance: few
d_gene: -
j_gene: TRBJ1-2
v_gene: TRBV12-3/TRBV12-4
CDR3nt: TGTGCCAGCAGTCCCCCCGGACTTGGCTACACCTTC
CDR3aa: CASSPPGLGYTF

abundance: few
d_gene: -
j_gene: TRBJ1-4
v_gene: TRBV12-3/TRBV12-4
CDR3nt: TGTGCCAGCAGTTTAGCGAGAGGCAGCAATGAAAAACTGTTTTTT
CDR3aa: CASSLARGSNEKLFF

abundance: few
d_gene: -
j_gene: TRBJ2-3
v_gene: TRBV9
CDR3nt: TGTGCCAGCAGCGTTGGCGGGGGCTTCACAGATACGCAGTATTTT
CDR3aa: CASSVGGGFTDTQYF

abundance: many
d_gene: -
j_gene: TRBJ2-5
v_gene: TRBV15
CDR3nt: TGTGCCACCAGCGTTGACAGGAGACCTCAAGAGACCCAGTACTTC
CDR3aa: CATSVDRRPQETQYF

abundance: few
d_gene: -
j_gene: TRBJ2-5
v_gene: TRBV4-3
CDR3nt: TGCGCCAGCAGCCAAGGCTGGGCAGGGAGGGAGACCCAGTACTTC
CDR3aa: CASSQGWAGRETQYF

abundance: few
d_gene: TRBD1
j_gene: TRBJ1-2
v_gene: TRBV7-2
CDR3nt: TGTGCCAGCAGCCCGCGGGACAGTGTTCTCTATGGCTACACCTTC
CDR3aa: CASSPRDSVLYGYTF

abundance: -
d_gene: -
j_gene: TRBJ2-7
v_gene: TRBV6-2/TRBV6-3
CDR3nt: TGTGCCAGAGACCGACCCTACGAGCAGTACTTC
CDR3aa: CARDRPYEQYF

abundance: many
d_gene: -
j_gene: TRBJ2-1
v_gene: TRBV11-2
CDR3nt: TGTGCCAGCAGCTTAGGAGACTTCACCTCCGGGCAGTTCTTC
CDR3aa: CASSLGDFTSGQFF

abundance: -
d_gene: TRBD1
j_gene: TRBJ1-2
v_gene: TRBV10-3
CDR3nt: TGTGCCATCAGTGAGTCCTGGGACAGCCACCCCTTCTATGGCTACACCTTC
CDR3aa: CAISESWDSHPFYGYTF

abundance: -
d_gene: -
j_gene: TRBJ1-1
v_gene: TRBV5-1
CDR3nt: TGCGCCAGCAGCGGGCGGGGCGTGAACACTGAAGCTTTCTTT
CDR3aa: CASSGRGVNTEAFF

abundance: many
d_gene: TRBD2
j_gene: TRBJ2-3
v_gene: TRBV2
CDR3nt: TGTGCCAGCAGACTAGCGGGGGGCACAGATACGCAGTATTTT
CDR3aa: CASRLAGGTDTQYF

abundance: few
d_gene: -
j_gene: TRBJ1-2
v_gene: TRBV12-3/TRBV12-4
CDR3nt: TGTGCCAGCAGTTTTGGGGAGCAGGTCTATGGCTACACCTTC
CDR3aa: CASSFGEQVYGYTF

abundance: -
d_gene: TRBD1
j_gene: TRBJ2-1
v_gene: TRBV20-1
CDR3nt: TGCAGTGCTCCGACAGGGGGGGTTATCCCCTACAATGAGCAGTTCTTC
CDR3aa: CSAPTGGVIPYNEQFF

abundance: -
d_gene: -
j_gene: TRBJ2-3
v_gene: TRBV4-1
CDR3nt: TGCGCCAGCAGCCAAGTGTCGGTTAGCACAGATACGCAGTATTTT
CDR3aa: CASSQVSVSTDTQYF

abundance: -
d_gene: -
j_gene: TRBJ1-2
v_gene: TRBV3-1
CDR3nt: TGTGCCAGCAGCCAGGGACGCGGGGTAGAAAGTGGCTACACCTTC
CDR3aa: CASSQGRGVESGYTF

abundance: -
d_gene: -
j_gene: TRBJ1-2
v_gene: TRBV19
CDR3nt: TGTGCCAGTAGTCCCCCGGGGCCTGGCGGCTACACCTTC
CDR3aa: CASSPPGPGGYTF

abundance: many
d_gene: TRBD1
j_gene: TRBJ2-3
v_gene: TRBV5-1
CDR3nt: TGCGCCAGCAGCCCGGACAGGGAGGTAGATACGCAGTATTTT
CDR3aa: CASSPDREVDTQYF

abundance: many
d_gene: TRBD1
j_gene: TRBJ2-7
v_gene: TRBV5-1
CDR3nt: TGCGCCAGCAGCTTGGACGGGACAGGCGAGCAGTACTTC
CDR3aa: CASSLDGTGEQYF

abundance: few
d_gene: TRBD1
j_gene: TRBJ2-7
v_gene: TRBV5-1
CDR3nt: TGCGCCAGCAGCCCGGGGACAGGGTACTACGAGCAGTACTTC
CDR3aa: CASSPGTGYYEQYF

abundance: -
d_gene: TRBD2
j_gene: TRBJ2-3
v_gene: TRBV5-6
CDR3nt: TGTGCCAGCAGAACGGGACTAGCGGCGAACACAGATACGCAGTATTTT
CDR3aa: CASRTGLAANTDTQYF

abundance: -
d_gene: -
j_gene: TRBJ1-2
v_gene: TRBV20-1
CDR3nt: TGCAGTGCTGTACAGCGGAGGGTTGGAAACTATGGCTACACCTTC
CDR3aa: CSAVQRRVGNYGYTF

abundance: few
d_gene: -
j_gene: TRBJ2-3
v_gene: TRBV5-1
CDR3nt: TGCGCCAGCGCATTCTGGCCAGGGAAAGATACGCAGTATTTT
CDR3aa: CASAFWPGKDTQYF